This T cell receptor beta chain was captured in a study of regulatory T cells in long-lasting Graves disease. Study summary: Graves' patients (newly diagnosed) had been on antithyroid drugs under 3 months. Study-wide findings and caveats: Persistent disease showed a preference for TRBV28, TRBJ1-2 and TRBJ2-5. Among the persistent patients, 2,500 to 3,000 public clonotypes were shared, more than the 966 shared among new patients.

The V end lost 3 bases, the J end lost 7 bases, and 9 bases lay between the germline ends. Germline CDR1 LNHDA, CDR2 SQIVND (reference sequence). The CDR3 has 13 amino acids. According to the study, TCR beta libraries were built with iRepertoire HTBI primers and CDR3-region Arm-PCR. TCRdb reanalysed the multiplex PCR reads using MiXCR and keeps one entry per CDR3 protein. The sample shows approximately 300,000 distinct CDR3 sequences, about 18% of them seen only once. The time point is: newly diagnosed GD, antithyroid drugs for less than 3 months. PBMC RNA served as the TCR library source. This clonotype was recorded at least ten times. What it recognizes is unknown.

The sequencing used peripheral blood mononuclear cells (PBMCs), collected at new diagnosis, from a patient treated with antithyroid drugs. The TCR originated in a female donor with Graves disease. The V gene is TRBV19, the J gene TRBJ1-4; no definite D call. The CDR3 DNA is TGTGCCAGTAGTATGGGCCGTTCTGAAAAACTGTTTTTT. This codes for CASSMGRSEKLFF.